A selection of T cell receptor beta chains follows, all from one sample in a study of blood T cell repertoires in COVID-19. The table came from immunoSEQ multiplex PCR; TCRdb's copy has only in-frame clones and leaves some out. The sample consists of 250,000 to 350,000 clones, roughly 83% of them appearing once. The sequencing sample was made of peripheral blood. Receptor source: a human donor with COVID-19, enrolled during active disease. The donor label of this sample is uncertain. Both conserved end residues are part of each CDR3. Each record gives: clone size, D gene, V gene, CDR3 length, J gene, CDR3 DNA, CDR3 protein. D genes are given only for firm matches. Clone size appears in some rows only: once, few, many, or a class for an expanded clone.

clone_size: few; d_call: TRBD1; v_call: TRBV3-1/TRBV3-2; cdr3_length: 15; j_call: TRBJ2-7; cdr3_nt: TGTGCCAGCAGCCAGGACAGGACGACACTCTACGAGCAGTACTTC; cdr3_aa: CASSQDRTTLYEQYF
clone_size: .; d_call: .; v_call: TRBV10-1; cdr3_length: 14; j_call: TRBJ1-1; cdr3_nt: TGCGCCAGCAGCCGGTCGAAGGGGTACACTGAAGCTTTCTTT; cdr3_aa: CASSRSKGYTEAFF
clone_size: .; d_call: .; v_call: TRBV6-5; cdr3_length: 16; j_call: TRBJ2-5; cdr3_nt: TGTGCCAGCAGTTATGGGTATGCCAGGGGACAAGAGACCCAGTACTTC; cdr3_aa: CASSYGYARGQETQYF
clone_size: .; d_call: TRBD1; v_call: TRBV7-8; cdr3_length: 17; j_call: TRBJ2-7; cdr3_nt: TGTGCCAGCAGCTTATTGGGGACAGGGTATTCGGCCTACGAGCAGTACTTC; cdr3_aa: CASSLLGTGYSAYEQYF
clone_size: .; d_call: TRBD1; v_call: TRBV29-1; cdr3_length: 12; j_call: TRBJ1-2; cdr3_nt: TGCAGCGGGGGGACAGGGGGGACCCGCTACACCTTC; cdr3_aa: CSGGTGGTRYTF
clone_size: .; d_call: TRBD2; v_call: TRBV27; cdr3_length: 15; j_call: TRBJ2-1; cdr3_nt: TGTGCCAGCAGTTTAGGGACTAGCGGACAAAATGAGCAGTTCTTC; cdr3_aa: CASSLGTSGQNEQFF
clone_size: .; d_call: TRBD2; v_call: TRBV9; cdr3_length: 17; j_call: TRBJ2-5; cdr3_nt: TGTGCCAGCAGCGTCGGGACTAGCGGGAGTCACCAAGAGACCCAGTACTTC; cdr3_aa: CASSVGTSGSHQETQYF
clone_size: .; d_call: .; v_call: TRBV29-1; cdr3_length: 15; j_call: TRBJ2-7; cdr3_nt: TGCAGCGCCACGCCTCCGGTCGGACACACCTACGAGCAGTACTTC; cdr3_aa: CSATPPVGHTYEQYF
clone_size: .; d_call: TRBD2; v_call: TRBV19; cdr3_length: 14; j_call: TRBJ2-4; cdr3_nt: TGTGCCAGTAGTACGGGTAGCGGGACGAACATTCAGTACTTC; cdr3_aa: CASSTGSGTNIQYF
clone_size: .; d_call: TRBD2; v_call: TRBV11-2; cdr3_length: 16; j_call: TRBJ2-5; cdr3_nt: TGTGCCAGCAGCTTAGCCGGACTAGCGGGAGAAGAGACCCAGTACTTC; cdr3_aa: CASSLAGLAGEETQYF
clone_size: .; d_call: TRBD1; v_call: TRBV5-1; cdr3_length: 14; j_call: TRBJ1-4; cdr3_nt: TGCGCCAGCAGCCCGGGACAGAGTAATGAAAAACTGTTTTTT; cdr3_aa: CASSPGQSNEKLFF
clone_size: .; d_call: .; v_call: TRBV27; cdr3_length: 14; j_call: TRBJ1-5; cdr3_nt: TGTGCCAGCGGTCCGCAGGGGATCAATCAGCCCCAGCATTTT; cdr3_aa: CASGPQGINQPQHF
clone_size: .; d_call: .; v_call: TRBV2; cdr3_length: 13; j_call: TRBJ2-5; cdr3_nt: TGTGCCAGCAGTGGACAGCCGCAAGAGACCCAGTACTTC; cdr3_aa: CASSGQPQETQYF
clone_size: .; d_call: .; v_call: TRBV20-1; cdr3_length: 13; j_call: TRBJ2-1; cdr3_nt: TGCAGTGCTAGTTTAGCGGCTGGTTCTGAGCAGTTCTTC; cdr3_aa: CSASLAAGSEQFF
clone_size: few; d_call: TRBD1; v_call: TRBV19; cdr3_length: 14; j_call: TRBJ1-2; cdr3_nt: TGTGCCAGTAGTATAGTGGGACAGGGTTATGGCTACACCTTC; cdr3_aa: CASSIVGQGYGYTF
clone_size: .; d_call: .; v_call: TRBV9; cdr3_length: 15; j_call: TRBJ1-2; cdr3_nt: TGTGCCAGCAGCGTAGATCCAGGTCTTTACTATGGCTACACCTTC; cdr3_aa: CASSVDPGLYYGYTF
clone_size: .; d_call: .; v_call: TRBV21-1; cdr3_length: 17; j_call: TRBJ2-7; cdr3_nt: TGTGCCAGCAGCAAAGCCGGGAGGGGGGACTACCACTACGAGCAGTACTTC; cdr3_aa: CASSKAGRGDYHYEQYF
clone_size: .; d_call: .; v_call: TRBV18; cdr3_length: 15; j_call: TRBJ2-1; cdr3_nt: TGTGCCAGCTCACCAAAGATTGTGGGCAACAATGAGCAGTTCTTC; cdr3_aa: CASSPKIVGNNEQFF
clone_size: .; d_call: TRBD1; v_call: TRBV3-1/TRBV3-2; cdr3_length: 15; j_call: TRBJ1-1; cdr3_nt: TGTGCCAGCAGCCCTGGGACAGGCTGGGGCGCTGAAGCTTTCTTT; cdr3_aa: CASSPGTGWGAEAFF
clone_size: .; d_call: .; v_call: TRBV10-1; cdr3_length: 14; j_call: TRBJ2-2; cdr3_nt: TGCGCCAGCACCGCTCGGGTTGGCACCGGGGAGCTGTTTTTT; cdr3_aa: CASTARVGTGELFF
clone_size: .; d_call: TRBD2; v_call: TRBV6-2/TRBV6-3; cdr3_length: 14; j_call: TRBJ2-1; cdr3_nt: TGTGCCAGCAGTTCTTCTGGGACTAGCAGAAAGCAGTTCTTC; cdr3_aa: CASSSSGTSRKQFF
clone_size: .; d_call: TRBD2; v_call: TRBV6-2/TRBV6-3; cdr3_length: 16; j_call: TRBJ2-2; cdr3_nt: TGTGCCAGCAGCTTTGGACTAGCGGGAGGGACCGGGGAGCTGTTTTTT; cdr3_aa: CASSFGLAGGTGELFF
clone_size: .; d_call: TRBD1; v_call: TRBV14; cdr3_length: 15; j_call: TRBJ2-2; cdr3_nt: TGTGCCAGCAGCCAGAGGGGGCCCGGACCCGGGGAGCTGTTTTTT; cdr3_aa: CASSQRGPGPGELFF
clone_size: .; d_call: TRBD2; v_call: TRBV3-1/TRBV3-2; cdr3_length: 15; j_call: TRBJ2-2; cdr3_nt: TGTGCCAGCAGCCAGACAGCGGGAGTTACCGGGGAGCTGTTTTTT; cdr3_aa: CASSQTAGVTGELFF
clone_size: .; d_call: .; v_call: TRBV15; cdr3_length: 17; j_call: TRBJ2-1; cdr3_nt: TGTGCCACCAGCAGAGCCCGCTTAGCGCTGACCTACAATGAGCAGTTCTTC; cdr3_aa: CATSRARLALTYNEQFF
clone_size: .; d_call: .; v_call: TRBV21-1; cdr3_length: 16; j_call: TRBJ1-4; cdr3_nt: TGTGCCAGCAGCAGTAGTTTGGGACAGCTTAATGAAAAACTGTTTTTT; cdr3_aa: CASSSSLGQLNEKLFF
clone_size: .; d_call: .; v_call: TRBV4-3; cdr3_length: 13; j_call: TRBJ1-4; cdr3_nt: TGCGCCAGCAGCCAACTTACAGGTGAAAAACTGTTTTTT; cdr3_aa: CASSQLTGEKLFF
clone_size: few; d_call: TRBD1; v_call: TRBV12-3/TRBV12-4; cdr3_length: 13; j_call: TRBJ2-7; cdr3_nt: TGTGCCACCACGACAGGGGTCACCTACGAGCAGTACTTC; cdr3_aa: CATTTGVTYEQYF
clone_size: .; d_call: .; v_call: TRBV28; cdr3_length: 15; j_call: TRBJ1-4; cdr3_nt: TGTGCCAGCAGCACGAGAATACAGGGTGGGGAAAAACTGTTTTTT; cdr3_aa: CASSTRIQGGEKLFF
clone_size: .; d_call: TRBD1; v_call: TRBV19; cdr3_length: 15; j_call: TRBJ2-7; cdr3_nt: TGTGCCAGTAGTATAGTGGCGGACAGGGCGCTCGAGCAGTACTTC; cdr3_aa: CASSIVADRALEQYF
clone_size: once; d_call: TRBD2; v_call: TRBV15; cdr3_length: 15; j_call: TRBJ2-5; cdr3_nt: TGTGCCACCAGCAGAGGGCCCCGGGGGGGGGAGACCCAGTACTTC; cdr3_aa: CATSRGPRGGETQYF
clone_size: few; d_call: TRBD2; v_call: TRBV5-4; cdr3_length: 13; j_call: TRBJ2-5; cdr3_nt: TGTGCCAGCCGAATAGCGGGACTAGAGACCCAGTACTTC; cdr3_aa: CASRIAGLETQYF
clone_size: .; d_call: .; v_call: TRBV7-2; cdr3_length: 12; j_call: TRBJ2-7; cdr3_nt: TGTGCCAGCAGCCGGGACCGGGGGGAGCAGTACTTC; cdr3_aa: CASSRDRGEQYF
clone_size: .; d_call: .; v_call: TRBV24-1; cdr3_length: 13; j_call: TRBJ1-2; cdr3_nt: TGTGCCACCAGCGACGGTCCGGGGTATGGCTACACCTTC; cdr3_aa: CATSDGPGYGYTF
clone_size: few; d_call: .; v_call: TRBV6-5; cdr3_length: 13; j_call: TRBJ1-6; cdr3_nt: TGTGCCAGCAGTACGCAGGGCAATTCACCCCTCCACTTT; cdr3_aa: CASSTQGNSPLHF
clone_size: .; d_call: .; v_call: TRBV5-4; cdr3_length: 15; j_call: TRBJ1-2; cdr3_nt: TGTGCCAGCAGCCCGACCGGGGTAGCTAACTATGGCTACACCTTC; cdr3_aa: CASSPTGVANYGYTF
clone_size: .; d_call: TRBD1; v_call: TRBV6-5; cdr3_length: 15; j_call: TRBJ1-1; cdr3_nt: TGTGCCAGTAAACGGGACAGGGACTTGAACACTGAAGCTTTCTTT; cdr3_aa: CASKRDRDLNTEAFF
clone_size: .; d_call: .; v_call: TRBV5-6; cdr3_length: 13; j_call: TRBJ1-1; cdr3_nt: TGTGCCAGCAGCTTGAGGAGGGCCACTGAAGCTTTCTTT; cdr3_aa: CASSLRRATEAFF
clone_size: .; d_call: .; v_call: TRBV5-4; cdr3_length: 13; j_call: TRBJ2-5; cdr3_nt: TGTGCCAGCAGCCTGAATAGCCTACAGACCCAGTACTTC; cdr3_aa: CASSLNSLQTQYF
clone_size: .; d_call: .; v_call: TRBV6-5; cdr3_length: 15; j_call: TRBJ1-4; cdr3_nt: TGTGCCAGCAGTCGGACGGACTCGGGAGGTGAAAAACTGTTTTTT; cdr3_aa: CASSRTDSGGEKLFF
clone_size: .; d_call: TRBD1; v_call: TRBV9; cdr3_length: 15; j_call: TRBJ1-1; cdr3_nt: TGTGCCAGCAGCGCGACCGGGACAGGGGGGCGTAGAGCTTTCTTT; cdr3_aa: CASSATGTGGRRAFF
clone_size: .; d_call: TRBD2; v_call: TRBV28; cdr3_length: 18; j_call: TRBJ2-2; cdr3_nt: TGTGCCAGCAGTTTTGGGCGCGCGGGAGGCCCCATCACCGGGGAGCTGTTTTTT; cdr3_aa: CASSFGRAGGPITGELFF
clone_size: .; d_call: .; v_call: TRBV19; cdr3_length: 12; j_call: TRBJ2-7; cdr3_nt: TGTGCCAGTAGTATAGATGCGGACGAGCAGTACTTC; cdr3_aa: CASSIDADEQYF
clone_size: .; d_call: TRBD1; v_call: TRBV28; cdr3_length: 15; j_call: TRBJ1-2; cdr3_nt: TGTGCCAGCAGCCGACAGGGGGTCATGCTCTATGGCTACACCTTC; cdr3_aa: CASSRQGVMLYGYTF
clone_size: .; d_call: TRBD1; v_call: TRBV7-3; cdr3_length: 20; j_call: TRBJ1-6; cdr3_nt: TGTGCCAGCAGCTTACCTCGGGACAGGGGTGAGGGGGATTATAATTCACCCCTCCACTTT; cdr3_aa: CASSLPRDRGEGDYNSPLHF
clone_size: .; d_call: .; v_call: TRBV11-2; cdr3_length: 13; j_call: TRBJ1-6; cdr3_nt: TGTGCCAGCAGCTTAGATCGTCTTTCACCCCTCCACTTT; cdr3_aa: CASSLDRLSPLHF
clone_size: .; d_call: TRBD2; v_call: TRBV6-5; cdr3_length: 15; j_call: TRBJ2-1; cdr3_nt: TGTGCCAGCTCACTGACTAGCGGGGCGTACAATGAGCAGTTCTTC; cdr3_aa: CASSLTSGAYNEQFF
clone_size: .; d_call: TRBD2; v_call: TRBV19; cdr3_length: 17; j_call: TRBJ2-5; cdr3_nt: TGTGCCAGTAGTTCGAGACTAGCGGGAGGGCCTGGGGAGACCCAGTACTTC; cdr3_aa: CASSSRLAGGPGETQYF
clone_size: .; d_call: TRBD2; v_call: TRBV12-3/TRBV12-4; cdr3_length: 13; j_call: TRBJ2-5; cdr3_nt: TGTGCCAGCAGCCATGGGGGGGAAGGGACCCAGTACTTC; cdr3_aa: CASSHGGEGTQYF
clone_size: few; d_call: .; v_call: TRBV28; cdr3_length: 14; j_call: TRBJ1-2; cdr3_nt: TGTGCCAGCAGCCTTTCCGTGGCCCTTTATGGCTACACCTTC; cdr3_aa: CASSLSVALYGYTF
clone_size: .; d_call: .; v_call: TRBV2; cdr3_length: 16; j_call: TRBJ2-1; cdr3_nt: TGTGCCAGCAGTGCTCCCTCTGCGCCTCGGGACAATGAGCAGTTCTTC; cdr3_aa: CASSAPSAPRDNEQFF
clone_size: .; d_call: TRBD1; v_call: TRBV2; cdr3_length: 15; j_call: TRBJ2-3; cdr3_nt: TGTGCCAGCAGTGAAGCGAGGACAGGGCCAGATACGCAGTATTTT; cdr3_aa: CASSEARTGPDTQYF
clone_size: .; d_call: .; v_call: TRBV28; cdr3_length: 16; j_call: TRBJ2-1; cdr3_nt: TGTGCCAGCAGTTTAAATCGCCGGGGTTCCTACAATGAGCAGTTCTTC; cdr3_aa: CASSLNRRGSYNEQFF
clone_size: .; d_call: .; v_call: TRBV25-1; cdr3_length: 14; j_call: TRBJ1-1; cdr3_nt: TGTGCCAGCAGTGATGCAGGTTTAAACACTGAAGCTTTCTTT; cdr3_aa: CASSDAGLNTEAFF
clone_size: .; d_call: TRBD1; v_call: TRBV30; cdr3_length: 19; j_call: TRBJ1-1; cdr3_nt: TGTGCCTGGAGTAGAGTTACGGGACAGGGTCGGGTCATGAACACTGAAGCTTTCTTT; cdr3_aa: CAWSRVTGQGRVMNTEAFF
clone_size: .; d_call: TRBD2; v_call: TRBV6-4; cdr3_length: 17; j_call: TRBJ2-1; cdr3_nt: TGTGCCAGCAGTCCGAGGACTAGCGTGAACTGGGACAATGAGCAGTTCTTC; cdr3_aa: CASSPRTSVNWDNEQFF
clone_size: .; d_call: .; v_call: TRBV7-8; cdr3_length: 14; j_call: TRBJ1-6; cdr3_nt: TGTGCCAGCAGCTTAGCGGGGGGGCGATCACCCCTCCACTTT; cdr3_aa: CASSLAGGRSPLHF